The 20 T cell receptor beta chains in this list originate from one sample, sequenced in a study of blood T cell repertoires in COVID-19. Clones were sequenced by immunoSEQ multiplex PCR, and TCRdb holds only the in-frame ones, with some missing. The top ten clones hold roughly 4% of a sample with 95,000 to 110,000 clones, 80% to 85% of them seen once. Specimen: peripheral blood. Every receptor here comes from a man between 70 and 80 years old with acute or convalescent COVID-19.

The chain links TRBV5-1 to TRBJ1-6, with TRBD1 matching over 8 bases. The CDR3 has 16 residues. V trimming: 2 bases; J trimming: 5 bases; junction bases outside the gene matches: 6. Per germline, CDR1 SGHRS and CDR2 YFSETQ. DNA of the CDR3: TGCGCCAGCAGCTTCCAAGGACAGGGCAATAATTCACCCCTCCACTTT. This codes for CASSFQGQGNNSPLHF.

This sequence joins TRBV2 and TRBJ2-7, with a weak D call TRBD1 (5 bases). The germline V and J ends were trimmed by 7 bases and 4 bases, with 8 bases remaining between them. Germline assignment: CDR1 SNHLY and CDR2 FYNNEI. CDR3 length: 11 amino acids. CDR3 residues: CASTQGYEQYF. DNA of the CDR3: TGTGCCAGCACCCAGGGTTACGAGCAGTACTTC. Combining the CDR3 with reference TRBV2 and TRBJ2-7 gives the whole variable domain EPEVTQTPSHQVTQMGQEVILRCVPISNHLYFYWYRQILGQKVEFLVSFYNNEISEKSEIFDDQFSVERPDGSNFTLKIRSTKLEDSAMYFCASTQGYEQYFGPGTRLTVT.

The chain links TRBV19 to TRBJ1-1; 7 bases match TRBD1. The CDR3 has 16 amino acids. CDR1 is LNHDA, CDR2 SQIVND, per germline (reference sequence). Germline trimming cut 6 bases from V and 3 bases from J; bases unmatched to any gene: 13. CDR3 nucleotide sequence: TGTGCCAGTAGCATTCTTCCTAGGGGGCCGTACACTGAAGCTTTCTTT. This codes for CASSILPRGPYTEAFF.

Comment on this clone: The sample has other DNA sequences that encode this CDR3 too. The chain joins TRBV20-1 to TRBJ1-2, with D hard to call. The CDR3 length is 11 residues. Germline V CDR1 and CDR2: DFQATT, SNEGSKA (reference sequence). Trimming pared 5 bases from V and 5 bases from J, leaving 9 bases between. Here the CDR3 DNA reads TGCAGTGCTGGCGGCGGGTATGGCTACACCTTC. Translation gives CSAGGGYGYTF.

The chain recombines TRBV5-1 with TRBJ2-5; a possible D gene is TRBD1 (6 bases). The CDR3 is 14 amino acids. Germline V gene lookup returns CDR1 SGHRS and CDR2 YFSETQ. The V end lost 6 bases, the J end lost 0 bases, and 12 bases lay between the germline ends. This chain's CDR3 is CASNEQGHQETQYF. The CDR3 DNA reads TGCGCCAGCAACGAACAGGGCCACCAAGAGACCCAGTACTTC.

This chain joins TRBV7-2 and TRBJ1-5; 10 bases map to TRBD1. CDR1 and CDR2 (germline): SGHTA, FQGNSA. J was trimmed by 4 bases and V by 5 bases; bases with no gene match: 2. CDR3 length: 14 amino acids. The CDR3 protein is CASSRTGGNQPQHF. DNA of the CDR3: TGTGCCAGCAGCAGGACAGGGGGAAATCAGCCCCAGCATTTT.

DNA for the CDR3: TGCAGCGTTGACGGGGGGTACGATGGCTACACCTTC. Translating it yields CSVDGGYDGYTF. The chain recombines TRBV29-1 with TRBJ1-2; tentative D call: TRBD1 (5 bases). V gave up 3 bases and J gave up 6 bases, with 11 bases separating them. The CDR3 is 12 residues long. Germline CDR1 SQVTM, CDR2 ANQGSEA.

V usage is TRBV5-4 and J usage is TRBJ1-5; 7 nucleotides match TRBD1. The V gene's germline CDR1 is SGHNT and CDR2 YYREEE (reference sequence). The V segment lost 4 bases and the J segment 7 bases; nucleotides outside the gene matches: 8. The CDR3 spans 14 residues. The CDR3 nucleotides are TGTGCCAGCAGCGTACAGGGGCAAGTACAGCCCCAGCATTTT. It codes for CASSVQGQVQPQHF.

This clone was seen only once. This CDR3 reads CASSYAGANEKLFF. In nucleotides, the CDR3 is TGCGCCAGCAGCTACGCAGGGGCTAATGAAAAACTGTTTTTT. The chain employs TRBV4-1 and TRBJ1-4; D possibly corresponds to TRBD1 (6 bases). This CDR3 is 14 amino acids long. CDR1 is MGHRA, CDR2 YSYEKL, per germline. Trimming took 5 bases from V and 3 from J, leaving 10 bases between them.

CDR3 region: CASSLIPGTDTQYF. The CDR3 DNA sequence: TGTGCCAGCAGCTTAATCCCTGGCACAGATACGCAGTATTTT. V and J are TRBV7-2 and TRBJ2-3, with no clear D. Germline assignment: CDR1 SGHTA and CDR2 FQGNSA. The CDR3 loop spans 14 amino acids. V was shortened by 2 bases and J by 1 base, with 7 bases between the two germline ends.

This rearrangement joins TRBV5-4 to TRBJ2-5; D perhaps matches TRBD2 (6 bases). The ends were cut back, 6 bases at V and 2 bases at J, with 11 bases in the middle. The CDR3 is made up of 13 amino acids. Germline CDR1 is SGHNT and CDR2 is YYREEE (reference sequence). The CDR3 DNA sequence: TGTGCCAGCATGGGGGGACCGCAAGAGACCCAGTACTTC. Translated: CASMGGPQETQYF.

The V gene is TRBV18, the J gene TRBJ1-2, with TRBD1 matching over 7 bases. Germline V CDR1 and CDR2: KGHSH, LQKENI. J lost 10 bases, V lost 3 bases, and 5 bases had no gene match. CDR3 length: 12 residues. CDR3 protein: CASSPGTDFYTF. The DNA for the CDR3 is TGTGCCAGCTCACCTGGGACAGACTTCTACACCTTC.

V and J are TRBV6-6 and TRBJ2-7; D is possibly TRBD2 (6 bases). CDR1 and CDR2 (germline): MNHNY, SVGAGI (reference sequence). The V gene lost 6 bases and the J gene lost 4 bases, with 13 bases spanning the gap. The CDR3 consists of 13 residues. The CDR3 reads CASRGGAPYEQYF. The CDR3 DNA reads TGTGCCAGCAGGGGGGGTGCCCCTTACGAGCAGTACTTC.

The V and J genes are TRBV6-2 or TRBV6-3 and TRBJ1-3; TRBD1 is a possible D gene (5 bases). The CDR3 has 13 amino acids. The germline gives CDR1 MNHEY, CDR2 SVGEGT. Trimming left V 5 bases short and J 2 bases short, with 7 bases between. CDR3 nucleotide sequence: TGTGCCAGCAGTGGACACACTGGAAACACCATATATTTT. Translated, it gives CASSGHTGNTIYF.

The chain links TRBV9 to TRBJ2-3; D is perhaps TRBD2 (5 bases). Between the trimmed V and J ends, which lost 6 bases and 4 bases, there was a span of 15 bases. The CDR3 extends over 14 amino acids. Per germline, CDR1 SGDLS and CDR2 YYNGEE. The CDR3 sequence is CASNPEAHPDTQYF. As DNA, the CDR3 is TGTGCCAGCAATCCGGAGGCCCATCCAGATACGCAGTATTTT. The variable domain in full, completed from reference TRBV9 and TRBJ2-3, reads DSGVTQTPKHLITATGQRVTLRCSPRSGDLSVYWYQQSLDQGLQFLIQYYNGEERAKGNILERFSAQQFPDLHSELNLSSLELGDSALYFCASNPEAHPDTQYFGPGTRLTVL.

The chain couples TRBV5-1 to TRBJ1-2; the D is unclear. Trimming stripped 3 bases from V and 3 bases from J, with 9 bases between. The germline gives CDR1 SGHRS, CDR2 YFSETQ. The CDR3 is 13 residues long. The DNA for the CDR3 is TGCGCCAGCAGCTCGGTTTTGGACTATGGCTACACCTTC. Amino acids: CASSSVLDYGYTF.

The rearrangement joins TRBV5-5 to TRBJ2-5; weak D call: TRBD1 (6 bases). Germline CDR1 SGHKS, CDR2 YYEKEE (reference sequence). V was shortened by 4 bases and J by 0 bases, with 22 bases between the two germline ends. This CDR3 has 18 amino acids. Here the CDR3 DNA reads TGTGCCAGCAGCCCCGAAGGACAGACGAATTTAAACCAAGAGACCCAGTACTTC. Protein product: CASSPEGQTNLNQETQYF.

The V call is TRBV7-6, the J call TRBJ2-3; 11 bases line up with TRBD2. With V trimmed by 5 bases and J by 0 bases, 4 bases remained unmatched. The CDR3 extends over 16 amino acids. Per germline, CDR1 SGHVS and CDR2 FNYEAQ. The CDR3 spells CASSPPSGGSTDTQYF. The CDR3, as DNA: TGTGCCAGCAGCCCACCTAGCGGGGGGAGCACAGATACGCAGTATTTT.

The chain has TRBV19 and TRBJ1-2, with 8 positions matching TRBD1. Germline V lookup: CDR1 LNHDA, CDR2 SQIVND (reference sequence). This CDR3 has 13 residues. With 8 bases clipped from V and 2 bases from J, the junction kept 4 bases outside the gene matches. This CDR3 reads CASSGQDNYGYTF. Here the CDR3 DNA reads TGTGCCAGTTCGGGACAGGACAACTATGGCTACACCTTC.

The chain is built from TRBV7-2 and TRBJ2-1; 11 positions match TRBD2. Germline loops: CDR1 SGHTA, CDR2 FQGNSA. This CDR3 is built from 16 residues. V lost 4 bases and J lost 5; bases outside the gene matches: 7. The chain's CDR3 is CASSSPSGGPNNEQFF. Written as DNA, the CDR3 is TGTGCCAGCAGCTCTCCTAGCGGGGGGCCCAACAATGAGCAGTTCTTC.